This T cell receptor (beta chain) was found in a study of CD8 T cells in ankylosing spondylitis. This CDR3 contains 12 residues. V was pared by 6 bases and J by 7 bases, with 10 bases between. General study points: Reportedly, significant enrichment of disease-linked clones occurred in matched ankylosing spondylitis synovial fluid. Seemingly characteristic of ankylosing spondylitis blood was a TCR beta motif consisting of about 8 highly homologous variants.

Each CDR3 protein gets one entry after TCRdb re-called the 5' RACE reads with MiXCR. This sample has 200,000 to 250,000 distinct CDR3 sequences, with 6% to 8.5% found just once. This clonotype was found many times. The antigen is undetermined. Sequencing was done on a sample of blood, either unsorted or a sorted T cell fraction (not recorded which). This sequence originates from a male donor with ankylosing spondylitis. J is TRBJ2-1 and V is TRBV12-3 or TRBV12-4; a possible D gene is TRBD2 (5 bases). CDR3 sequence (DNA): TGTGCCAGCAGCTACCGGAGGAATGAGCAGTTCTTC. Translation gives CASSYRRNEQFF.